This T cell receptor (beta chain) was identified in a study of blood T cell repertoires in COVID-19. Assay used: immunoSEQ multiplex PCR; TCRdb lists only in-frame clones, some missing. The repertoire holds 110,000 to 150,000 clones, approximately 88% seen once, with 1.7% in the top ten. Per the germline V gene, CDR1 is SGHVS and CDR2 is FNYEAQ. The CDR3 is 16 amino acids. Losses at the gene ends were 5 bases for V and 10 bases for J; bases not matched to a gene: 11. The material sequenced was peripheral blood. The source is a woman in her 50s with acute or convalescent COVID-19. The rearrangement joins TRBV7-6 to TRBJ1-6; TRBD1 aligns across 10 bases. CDR3 bases: TGTGCCAGCAGCCTTGGAGCCGGGACAGGGGAATCACCCCTCCACTTT. This encodes CASSLGAGTGESPLHF.